The T cell receptor beta chain under discussion was sequenced for a study of blood T cell repertoires in COVID-19. Libraries were prepared by immunoSEQ multiplex PCR; TCRdb keeps only in-frame clonotypes and omits some of them. The table includes some 200,000 clones, approximately 80% detected once. Germline trimming cut 6 bases from V and 5 bases from J; bases unmatched to any gene: 8. The CDR3 spans 15 residues. Germline V gene data show CDR1 as MDHEN and CDR2 as SYDVKM. Sequenced input: PBMCs or T cells enriched from blood (not recorded which). This sequence joins TRBV28 and TRBJ2-5, with 11 positions matching TRBD2. The sequence was collected from a woman in her forties or fifties with acute COVID-19. The CDR3, as DNA: TGTGCCAGCAGCGTACTAGCGGGAGTTAGGGAGACCCAGTACTTC. This gives the protein CASSVLAGVRETQYF.